A single sample is the source of the 11 T cell receptor beta chains below, sequenced in a study of T cell responses to AZD1222 COVID-19 vaccine. The method was immunoSEQ multiplex PCR; TCRdb's version includes in-frame clones alone and lacks a portion of them. The sample has 150,000 to 200,000 clones, around 94% seen once. This material consisted of peripheral blood, taken on day 0 of AZD1222 vaccination. The receptor source for this set is an adult in good health.

The sample holds one count of this clone. The DNA of the CDR3 is TGTGCCAGTCGGACTGCGAACACCGGGGAGCTGTTTTTT. It specifies CASRTANTGELFF. The rearrangement joins TRBV6-4 to TRBJ2-2; D is possibly TRBD2 (5 bases). Germline CDR1 reads MRHNA; CDR2 reads SNTAGT. This CDR3 has 13 residues. V shed 9 bases and J shed 0 bases, with 8 bases lying between them.

The rearrangement joins TRBV6-2 or TRBV6-3 to TRBJ1-6; D is undetermined. Trimming left V 4 bases short and J 11 bases short, with 9 bases between. CDR1 is MNHEY and CDR2 is SVGEGT in the germline V gene. The length of the CDR3 is 12 residues. This CDR3 reads CASSSRGAPLHF. The CDR3 bases are TGTGCCAGCAGTTCTCGAGGCGCACCCCTCCACTTT.

The count of this clone is one. The chain uses TRBV28 and TRBJ2-7; a weak D match, TRBD2 (6 bases). Germline lookup yields CDR1 MDHEN and CDR2 SYDVKM. Trimming took 6 bases from V and 7 from J, leaving 19 bases between them. This CDR3 has 14 residues. This CDR3 reads CASSPTQRRGEQYV. CDR3 sequence (DNA): TGTGCCAGCAGCCCGACCCAAAGGAGGGGTGAGCAGTACGTC.

V is TRBV30 and J is TRBJ1-1, with D possibly being TRBD1 (5 bases). The CDR3 extends over 11 amino acids. The V gene lost 3 bases and the J gene lost 6 bases, with 8 bases spanning the gap. Germline V gives CDR1 GTSNPN, CDR2 SVGIG (reference sequence). The CDR3 protein is CAWRQGPEAFF. CDR3 DNA: TGTGCCTGGAGGCAGGGACCTGAAGCTTTCTTT.

Concerning this clone: An end of the junction differs from the germline gene, which may be a read error. This chain joins TRBV29-1 and TRBJ2-5, with 11 bases matching TRBD2. This CDR3 comprises 14 residues. Germline CDR1 is SQVTM and CDR2 is ANQGSEA. CDR3 DNA: TGCAGCGTTGAAACGGGAATAGCGGGGGGGCTCAGGCACTTC. Residues: CSVETGIAGGLRHF.

The rearrangement joins TRBV7-2 to TRBJ2-2, with TRBD2 identical over 8 bases. The CDR3 consists of 16 residues. CDR1 is SGHTA, CDR2 FQGNSA, per germline. The V gene end was trimmed by 0 bases and the J gene end by 5 bases; junction bases not matched to a gene: 5. CDR3 bases: TGTGCCAGCAGCTTAGCGGATAGCGGGGTTACCGGGGAGCTGTTTTTT. Its protein product is CASSLADSGVTGELFF.

The gene calls are TRBV30 and TRBJ1-2, with 9 bases lining up with TRBD1. Germline CDR1 and CDR2: GTSNPN and SVGIG (reference sequence). The CDR3 extends over 12 amino acids. The CDR3 DNA reads as TGTGCGGGGACAGGGACGGACTATGGCTACACCTTC. This gives the protein CAGTGTDYGYTF.

The CDR3 protein is CASSLLGQGYEKLFF. In DNA, the CDR3 is TGTGCCAGCAGCTTATTGGGACAGGGTTACGAAAAACTGTTTTTT. This sequence joins TRBV7-9 and TRBJ1-4; 9 positions match TRBD1. V lost 2 bases to trimming and J lost 8 bases; unmatched junction nucleotides: 6. Germline-derived CDR1 and CDR2 are SEHNR and FQNEAQ (reference sequence). The CDR3 length is 15 residues.

The J gene is TRBJ1-1, the V gene TRBV5-1; 11 bases agree with TRBD1. CDR1 is SGHRS and CDR2 is YFSETQ in the germline V gene. V lost 3 bases, J lost 1 base, and 5 bases stayed unmatched. The CDR3 covers 16 residues. CDR3 sequence: CASSSRTGGENTEAFF. CDR3 DNA sequence: TGCGCCAGCAGCTCGAGGACAGGGGGCGAGAACACTGAAGCTTTCTTT. Combining the CDR3 with reference TRBV5-1 and TRBJ1-1 gives the whole variable domain KAGVTQTPRYLIKTRGQQVTLSCSPISGHRSVSWYQQTPGQGLQFLFEYFSETQRNKGNFPGRFSGRQFSNSRSEMNVSTLELGDSALYLCASSSRTGGENTEAFFGQGTRLTVV.

This chain links TRBV3-1 (or the pseudogene TRBV3-2) with TRBJ2-2; D possibly matches TRBD1 or TRBD2 (5 bases each). Germline assignment: CDR1 LGHDT and CDR2 YNNKEL (reference sequence). CDR3 length equals 14 residues. Trimming stripped 7 bases from V and 7 bases from J, with 16 bases between. Here the CDR3 reads CASNRLLGDGELFF. CDR3 coding DNA: TGTGCCAGCAATCGCTTGTTGGGGGACGGGGAGCTGTTTTTT.

The chain joins TRBV6-1 to TRBJ1-2; D remains ambiguous. Germline V gene data show CDR1 as MNHNS and CDR2 as SASEGT. The CDR3 spans 15 residues. Trimming removed 2 bases at V and 6 bases at J, with 16 bases between. The CDR3 sequence is CASSERAGSVNGYTF. The CDR3 DNA reads TGTGCCAGCAGTGAAAGGGCGGGTTCGGTCAATGGCTACACCTTC.